Shown below are 14 T cell receptor beta chains from a single sample sequenced in a study of shared clonotypes between healthy human individuals. TCRdb keeps only in-frame clones here, not all; method: immunoSEQ multiplex PCR. The data show some 2.3 million clones, approximately 95% seen once. The sequenced sample was naive CD4+ T cells from PBMCs. Subset in this sample: CD45RA+ positively selected. These receptors originate from a young man in good health. Some clones in this sample may be carry-over from other donors' samples.

The chain employs TRBV25-1 and TRBJ2-1, with 7 bases lining up with TRBD2. CDR1 and CDR2 (germline): MGHDK, SYGVNS. This CDR3 has 14 amino acids. The J segment lost 6 bases and the V segment lost 8 bases, leaving 10 bases of the junction unmatched. The CDR3 loop is CASSRVTSANEQFF. The DNA of the CDR3 is TGTGCCAGCTCCCGAGTCACTAGCGCCAATGAGCAGTTCTTC.

The chain recombines TRBV9 with TRBJ2-3; no firm D call. This CDR3 comprises 12 residues. Trimming removed 4 bases at V and 3 bases at J, with 6 bases between. The V gene's germline CDR1 is SGDLS and CDR2 YYNGEE. The chain's CDR3 is CASSRHTDTQYF. In DNA form, the CDR3 reads TGTGCCAGCAGCCGACATACAGATACGCAGTATTTT.

Note on this clone: The sample has other DNA sequences that encode this CDR3 too. The rearrangement uses TRBV7-2 and TRBJ2-1; the D is unclear. Germline lookup yields CDR1 SGHTA and CDR2 FQGNSA. V was pared by 2 bases and J by 1 base, with 6 bases between. CDR3 length: 14 amino acids. The DNA of the CDR3 is TGTGCCAGCAGCTTATCCCCTTCCTACAATGAGCAGTTCTTC. Its translation: CASSLSPSYNEQFF. The whole variable domain, filled in from reference TRBV7-2 and TRBJ2-1, reads GAGVSQSPSNKVTEKGKDVELRCDPISGHTALYWYRQSLGQGLEFLIYFQGNSAPDKSGLPSDRFSAERTGGSVSTLTIQRTQQEDSAVYLCASSLSPSYNEQFFGPGTRLTVL.

In its sample, this clone was seen a few times. The sample carries other DNA sequences with the same CDR3. This rearrangement joins TRBV2 to TRBJ1-3; D is undetermined. This CDR3 is 12 amino acids long. The V and J ends lost 6 bases and 4 bases respectively, with 7 bases between them. Germline V gene data show CDR1 as SNHLY and CDR2 as FYNNEI. The chain's CDR3 is CASRLGGNTIYF. The CDR3 bases are TGTGCCAGCAGGCTAGGGGGAAACACCATATATTTT.

This rearrangement joins TRBV14 to TRBJ2-2; 7 bases match TRBD1. This CDR3 region has 17 residues. J lost 2 bases, V lost 4 bases, and 10 bases had no gene match. Germline lookup yields CDR1 SGHDN and CDR2 FVKESK. The CDR3 here is CASSPPGGQFNTGELFF. For the CDR3, the DNA is TGTGCCAGCAGCCCTCCTGGGGGACAGTTCAACACCGGGGAGCTGTTTTTT.

This rearrangement joins TRBV27 to TRBJ2-7, with no clear D. With 6 bases removed from V and 0 bases from J, the gap between germline ends came to 9 bases. The germline gives CDR1 MNHEY, CDR2 SMNVEV (reference sequence). The CDR3 is 13 amino acids. In DNA form, the CDR3 reads TGTGCCAGCAGCGGTTTGGGCTCCTACGAGCAGTACTTC. Translating it yields CASSGLGSYEQYF.

The chain has TRBV19 and TRBJ2-5, with D hard to call. Trimming took 5 bases from V and 4 from J, leaving 11 bases between them. The CDR3 length is 13 residues. Germline V CDR1 and CDR2: LNHDA, SQIVND (reference sequence). CDR3 nucleotide sequence: TGTGCCAGTAGTCCGGGTAGCTTAGAGACCCAGTACTTC. Translated, it gives CASSPGSLETQYF.

In this sample, this clone turned up a few times. The chain carries TRBV6-1 and TRBJ1-1; D is undetermined. Trimming pared 2 bases from V and 4 bases from J, leaving 5 bases between. CDR1 is MNHNS and CDR2 is SASEGT in the germline V gene. CDR3 length: 12 amino acids. In nucleotides, the CDR3 is TGTGCCAGCAGTGAAAGGGTCACTGAAGCTTTCTTT. Translated: CASSERVTEAFF.

Comments on this clone: At the DNA level, this CDR3 is encoded by other sequences in the same sample as well. The chain joins TRBV5-1 to TRBJ2-7; the D gene is possibly TRBD2 (6 bases). Trimming removed 0 bases from V and 0 bases from J, with 10 bases in between. The CDR3 runs to 15 residues. Germline CDR1 SGHRS, CDR2 YFSETQ. The CDR3 loop reads CASSLVEGGSYEQYF. As DNA, the CDR3 is TGCGCCAGCAGCTTGGTGGAGGGAGGCTCCTACGAGCAGTACTTC.

V usage is TRBV9 and J usage is TRBJ2-7; D may correspond to TRBD1 or TRBD2 (5 bases each). CDR3 length: 15 amino acids. Germline CDR1 and CDR2: SGDLS and YYNGEE. Trimming shortened V by 0 bases and J by 0 bases, and 10 bases separated the two germline ends. This CDR3 reads CASSVGPGHSYEQYF. DNA of the CDR3: TGTGCCAGCAGCGTAGGGCCGGGGCACTCCTACGAGCAGTACTTC. Full variable domain (outside the CDR3, taken from reference TRBV9 and TRBJ2-7): DSGVTQTPKHLITATGQRVTLRCSPRSGDLSVYWYQQSLDQGLQFLIQYYNGEERAKGNILERFSAQQFPDLHSELNLSSLELGDSALYFCASSVGPGHSYEQYFGPGTRLTVT.

The chain joins TRBV2 to TRBJ2-1; 8 nucleotides line up with TRBD2. CDR1 and CDR2 from the germline V gene are SNHLY and FYNNEI. V gave up 4 bases and J gave up 6 bases; unmatched junction bases: 5. The CDR3 has 14 amino acids. CDR3 amino acids: CASSAGLAGNEQFF. As DNA, the CDR3 is TGTGCCAGCAGTGCAGGTCTAGCGGGCAATGAGCAGTTCTTC.

The rearrangement joins TRBV27 to TRBJ2-7, with D perhaps matching TRBD1 (6 bases). The V end was cut by 5 bases, the J end by 3 bases, with 14 bases between. CDR3 length: 14 residues. Germline V gene sequence: CDR1 MNHEY, CDR2 SMNVEV (reference sequence). The CDR3 DNA is TGTGCCAGCAGTCGAGAAGGGACATTCTACGAGCAGTACTTC. Its protein is CASSREGTFYEQYF.

V gene TRBV4-1 combines with J gene TRBJ1-2; D not certain. The CDR3 covers 15 residues. The ends were cut back, 0 bases at V and 5 bases at J, with 13 bases in the middle. The germline V gene encodes CDR1 MGHRA and CDR2 YSYEKL. The CDR3 bases are TGCGCCAGCAGCCAAGATGGGAGGACTCTTTATGGCTACACCTTC. The encoded protein is CASSQDGRTLYGYTF.

The chain combines TRBV11-1 with TRBJ2-5; 8 nucleotides line up with TRBD1. The CDR3 consists of 13 residues. V gave up 5 bases and J gave up 5 bases; unmatched junction bases: 4. CDR1 is SGHAT and CDR2 is FQDESV in the germline V gene (reference sequence). The CDR3 region has the DNA TGTGCCAGCAGCGCCACAGGGGGGGAGACCCAGTACTTC. Amino acids: CASSATGGETQYF.